This T cell receptor beta chain was observed in a study of technical replicates of blood from a handful of donors. Germline V gene lookup returns CDR1 SGHTA and CDR2 FQGNSA. The CDR3 has 15 amino acids. V was clipped by 2 bases and J by 3 bases, with 14 bases between them. This clone was detected once. TCRdb's table, derived via immunoSEQ multiplex PCR, lists solely in-frame clones and lacks some. This sample carries roughly 60,000 clones, just under 90% of them seen once, and the ten largest clones take 4% to 6.5%. This chain uses TRBV7-2 with TRBJ2-7, with D possibly TRBD2 on 6 matching bases. This receptor was obtained from a human donor in good health. Some clones in this sample may be carry-over from other donors' samples. Specimen: PBMCs. CDR3: CASSLISGTDYEQYF. The CDR3 bases are TGTGCCAGCAGCTTAATCTCCGGGACTGACTACGAGCAGTACTTC.